These 10 T cell receptor beta chains were all obtained from the same sample, sequenced in a study of technical replicates of blood from several donors. Sequencing used immunoSEQ multiplex PCR; TCRdb keeps in-frame clones, though not all of them. In the table there are 95,000 or so clones, around 96% of which are singletons. Sequenced: T cells isolated from PBMCs. These receptors originate from a human donor in good health.

The chain is built from TRBV4-3 and TRBJ2-1, with 13 bases identical to TRBD2. CDR1 and CDR2 from the germline V gene are LGHNA and YSLEER. This CDR3 spans 16 amino acids. V dropped 1 base and J dropped 9; count of bases not matched to a gene: 6. The CDR3 DNA sequence: TGCGCCAGCAGCCAAGTCAGACTAGCGGGAGGAAGTGAGCAGTTCTTC. Amino acids: CASSQVRLAGGSEQFF.

This clone was seen once. V is TRBV4-2 and J is TRBJ2-7; the D gene is possibly TRBD2 (5 bases). The CDR3 length is 13 residues. Trimming pared 0 bases from V and 4 bases from J, leaving 7 bases between. Germline loops: CDR1 LGHNA, CDR2 YNFKEQ. The CDR3 loop reads CASSQDTRYEQYF. The CDR3 DNA sequence: TGTGCCAGCAGCCAAGACACTAGGTACGAGCAGTACTTC.

The chain links TRBV5-4 to TRBJ1-2, with D unresolved. The CDR3 extends over 14 amino acids. V lost 0 bases and J lost 3, with 9 bases in between. In germline, CDR1 is SGHNT, CDR2 YYREEE (reference sequence). The CDR3 DNA follows: TGTGCCAGCAGCTTGGCAGACAAACACTATGGCTACACCTTC. This sequence encodes CASSLADKHYGYTF.

This clone was counted only a few times. V gene TRBV5-1 combines with J gene TRBJ1-1, with D perhaps TRBD1 (5 bases). CDR1 is SGHRS and CDR2 is YFSETQ in the germline V gene. V dropped 1 base and J dropped 1 base, with 11 bases sitting between them. This CDR3 comprises 15 residues. The CDR3 DNA is TGCGCCAGCAGCTTGAGTCAGGGCAGGAACACTGAAGCTTTCTTT. As protein: CASSLSQGRNTEAFF.

The rearrangement uses TRBV4-1 and TRBJ2-4; 7 bases line up with TRBD2. CDR1 is MGHRA, CDR2 YSYEKL, per germline. V lost 1 base and J lost 3; bases outside the gene matches: 6. CDR3 size: 16 residues. In DNA, the CDR3 is TGCGCCAGCAGCCAAGTTCAGCGGGACGGCAAAAACATTCAGTACTTC. Encoded protein: CASSQVQRDGKNIQYF.

The rearrangement uses TRBV5-1 and TRBJ2-7; 13 nucleotides align to TRBD2. There are 16 residues in the CDR3. The V and J ends lost 4 bases and 0 bases, in that order; junction bases with no gene match: 4. The germline gives CDR1 SGHRS, CDR2 YFSETQ. The CDR3 reads CASSLWTSGSSYEQYF. The CDR3 DNA reads TGCGCCAGCAGCCTTTGGACTAGCGGGAGCTCCTACGAGCAGTACTTC.

A single count supports this clone. V and J are TRBV9 and TRBJ1-2; D may be TRBD1 (6 bases). Per germline, CDR1 SGDLS and CDR2 YYNGEE. The CDR3 spans 13 residues. V was clipped by 3 bases and J by 6 bases, with 12 bases between them. CDR3 in amino acids: CASSEGDKHGYTF. The CDR3 DNA reads as TGTGCCAGCAGCGAGGGGGACAAACATGGCTACACCTTC.

The CDR3: CASSPSGGTDTQYF. The CDR3 bases are TGCGCCAGCAGCCCTAGCGGGGGCACAGATACGCAGTATTTT. The chain uses TRBV5-1 and TRBJ2-3; 9 positions match TRBD2. J lost 1 base, V lost 4 bases, and 1 base had no gene match. There are 14 residues in the CDR3. The V gene's germline CDR1 is SGHRS and CDR2 YFSETQ. Using reference TRBV5-1 and TRBJ2-3 for the parts outside the CDR3, the full variable domain is KAGVTQTPRYLIKTRGQQVTLSCSPISGHRSVSWYQQTPGQGLQFLFEYFSETQRNKGNFPGRFSGRQFSNSRSEMNVSTLELGDSALYLCASSPSGGTDTQYFGPGTRLTVL.

This chain connects TRBV6-5 to TRBJ1-1; D call uncertain. The CDR3 consists of 15 residues. V lost 6 bases to trimming and J lost 3 bases, with 17 bases between them. CDR1 and CDR2 from the germline V gene are MNHEY and SVGAGI. In DNA, the CDR3 is TGTGCCAGCAGACGCCTCCGGGAGCTGTACACTGAAGCTTTCTTT. Its protein product is CASRRLRELYTEAFF.

This chain links TRBV5-1 with TRBJ2-7, with 10 nucleotides matching TRBD1. Germline trimming cut 0 bases from V and 6 bases from J; bases unmatched to any gene: 9. The CDR3 has 16 residues. From germline, CDR1 is SGHRS and CDR2 YFSETQ. As DNA, the CDR3 is TGCGCCAGCAGCTTGGTAGGGACAGGGGCACCAGGCGAGCAGTACTTC. Translation gives CASSLVGTGAPGEQYF.